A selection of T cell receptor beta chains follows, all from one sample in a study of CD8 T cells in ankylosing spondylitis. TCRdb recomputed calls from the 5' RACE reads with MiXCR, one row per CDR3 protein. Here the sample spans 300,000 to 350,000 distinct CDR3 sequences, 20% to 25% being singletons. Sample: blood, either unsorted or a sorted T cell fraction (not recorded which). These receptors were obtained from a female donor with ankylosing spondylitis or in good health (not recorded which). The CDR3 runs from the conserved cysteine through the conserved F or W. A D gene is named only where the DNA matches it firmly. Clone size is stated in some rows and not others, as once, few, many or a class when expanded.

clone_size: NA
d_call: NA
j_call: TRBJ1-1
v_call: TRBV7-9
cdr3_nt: TGTGCCAGCAGCTCCAGGGATTGGACTGAAGCTTTCTTT
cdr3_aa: CASSSRDWTEAFF

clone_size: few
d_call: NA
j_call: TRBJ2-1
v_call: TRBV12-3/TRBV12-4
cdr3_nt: TGTGCCAGCAGTTTAGCCGGGTATAGGTGGAATGAGCAGTTCTTC
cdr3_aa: CASSLAGYRWNEQFF

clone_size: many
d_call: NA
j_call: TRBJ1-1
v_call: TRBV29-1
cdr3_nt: TGCAGCACCCGGGACACCATGAACACTGAAGCTTTCTTT
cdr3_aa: CSTRDTMNTEAFF

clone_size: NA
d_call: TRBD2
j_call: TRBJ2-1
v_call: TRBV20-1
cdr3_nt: TGCAGTGCGGGTAGCGGGATACCCTACAATGAGCAGTTCTTC
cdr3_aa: CSAGSGIPYNEQFF

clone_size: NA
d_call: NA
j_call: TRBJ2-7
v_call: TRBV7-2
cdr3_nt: TGTGCCAGCAGCTTAGGTCCAGAAATATCCTACGAGCAGTACTTC
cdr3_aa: CASSLGPEISYEQYF

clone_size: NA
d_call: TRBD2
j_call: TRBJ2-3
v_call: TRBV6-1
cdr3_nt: TGTGCCAGTCAGAGATTAGCGGGAACCACAGATACGCAGTATTTT
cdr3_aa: CASQRLAGTTDTQYF

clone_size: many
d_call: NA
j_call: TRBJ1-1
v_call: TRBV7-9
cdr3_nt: TGTGCCAGCAGCTTAGTCAGGGACGTCACTGAAGCTTTCTTT
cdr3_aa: CASSLVRDVTEAFF

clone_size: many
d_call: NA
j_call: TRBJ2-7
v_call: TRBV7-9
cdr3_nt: TGTGCCAGCAGCGATACAGAGCACGAGCAGTACTTC
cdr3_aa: CASSDTEHEQYF

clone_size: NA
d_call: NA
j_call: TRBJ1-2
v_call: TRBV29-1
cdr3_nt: TGCAGCGTTGGGGTTACCAGGGGAGACTATGGCTACACCTTC
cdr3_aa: CSVGVTRGDYGYTF

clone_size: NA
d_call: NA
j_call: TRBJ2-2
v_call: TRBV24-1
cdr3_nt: TGTGCCACCAGTGGCGAGCGCACCGGGGAGCTGTTTTTT
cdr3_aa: CATSGERTGELFF

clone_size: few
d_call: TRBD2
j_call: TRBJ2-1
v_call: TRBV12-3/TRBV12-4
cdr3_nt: TGTGCCAGCAGTTCCCCGACTAGCGGGTCCTACAATGAGCAGTTCTTC
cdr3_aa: CASSSPTSGSYNEQFF

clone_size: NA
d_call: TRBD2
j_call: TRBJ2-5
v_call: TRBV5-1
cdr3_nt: TGCGCCAGCAGCCCAACCTTACTAGCGGGAGCGGGGGTTCGGACCCAGTACTTC
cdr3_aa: CASSPTLLAGAGVRTQYF

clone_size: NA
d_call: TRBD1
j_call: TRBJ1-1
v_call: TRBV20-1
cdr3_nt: TGCAGTGCCGACGGGACAGGGGACACTGAAGCTTTCTTT
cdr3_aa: CSADGTGDTEAFF

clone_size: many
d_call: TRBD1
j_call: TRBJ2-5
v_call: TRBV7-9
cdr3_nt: TGTGCCAGCAGCTTAAGCGGACAGGGGGAGTCAGAGACCCAGTACTTC
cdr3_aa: CASSLSGQGESETQYF

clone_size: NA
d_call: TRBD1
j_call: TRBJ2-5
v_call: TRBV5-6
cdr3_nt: TGTGCCAGCAGTACGCCTGACAGGGGCCGACCTCAGTACTTC
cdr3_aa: CASSTPDRGRPQYF

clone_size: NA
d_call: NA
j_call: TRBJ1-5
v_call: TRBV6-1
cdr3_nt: TGTGCCAGCGGCAGGGAGGGTGCAAGGCAGCCCCAGCATTTT
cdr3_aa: CASGREGARQPQHF

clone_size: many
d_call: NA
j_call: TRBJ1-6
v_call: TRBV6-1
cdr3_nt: TGTGCCAGCAGCAAGGGGACAACGAATTCACCCCTCCACTTT
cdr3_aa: CASSKGTTNSPLHF

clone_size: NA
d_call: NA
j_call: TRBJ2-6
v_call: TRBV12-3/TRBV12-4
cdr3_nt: TGTGCCAGCAGTTTCTATAGAGGCGGGGCCAACGTCCTGACTTTC
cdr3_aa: CASSFYRGGANVLTF

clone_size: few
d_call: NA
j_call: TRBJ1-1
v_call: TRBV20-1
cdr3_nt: TGCAGTGCTCCCCGGACGGGGCCGGGGAACACTGAAGCTTTCTTT
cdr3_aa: CSAPRTGPGNTEAFF

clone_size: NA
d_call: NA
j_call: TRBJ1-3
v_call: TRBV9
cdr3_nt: TGTGCCAGCAGCCGGGGGAACACCATATATTTT
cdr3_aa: CASSRGNTIYF

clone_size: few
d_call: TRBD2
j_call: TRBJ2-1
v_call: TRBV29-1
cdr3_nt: TGCAGCGTTGAAGTGGGGGGACTAGCGGGAGGGAATGAGCAGTTCTTC
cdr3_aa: CSVEVGGLAGGNEQFF

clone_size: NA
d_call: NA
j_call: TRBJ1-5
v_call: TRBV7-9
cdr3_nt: TGTGCCAGCAGCTTAGACGGGGCAGCCCAGCATTTT
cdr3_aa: CASSLDGAAQHF

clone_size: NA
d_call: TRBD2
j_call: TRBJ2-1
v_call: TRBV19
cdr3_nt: TGTGCCAGTAGTATCGGGGCTAGCGGCAACAATGAGCAGTTCTTC
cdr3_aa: CASSIGASGNNEQFF

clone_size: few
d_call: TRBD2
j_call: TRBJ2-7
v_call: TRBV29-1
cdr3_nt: TGCAGCTGTAAGGTAGCGGGAGGGCTGGGAGGCGAGCAGTACTTC
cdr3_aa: CSCKVAGGLGGEQYF

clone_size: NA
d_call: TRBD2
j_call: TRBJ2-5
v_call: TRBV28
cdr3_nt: TGTGCCAGCAGTTCGGTGGCGGGAGTGGTAGGGACCCAGTACTTC
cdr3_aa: CASSSVAGVVGTQYF

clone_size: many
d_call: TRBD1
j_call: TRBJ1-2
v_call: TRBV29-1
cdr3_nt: TGCAGCGTGGGGCGACAGGGGTCCACCTATGGCTACACCTTC
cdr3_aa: CSVGRQGSTYGYTF

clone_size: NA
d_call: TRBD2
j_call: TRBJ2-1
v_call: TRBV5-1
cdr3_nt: TGCGCCAGCAGCTTTGAGGGAGGGCCTTGGAATGAGCAGTTCTTC
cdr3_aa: CASSFEGGPWNEQFF

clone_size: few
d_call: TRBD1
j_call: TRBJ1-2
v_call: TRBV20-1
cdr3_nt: TGCAGTGCTAGGCCTGACAGGGCCTATGGCTACACCTTC
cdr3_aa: CSARPDRAYGYTF

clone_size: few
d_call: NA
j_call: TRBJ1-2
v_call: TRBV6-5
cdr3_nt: TGTGCCAGCGGACAGTCGATTAACTATGGCTACACCTTC
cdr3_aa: CASGQSINYGYTF

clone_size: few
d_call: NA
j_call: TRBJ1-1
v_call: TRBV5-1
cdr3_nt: TGCGCCAGCAGCTTAGGACTTATAATGAACACTGAAGCTTTCTTT
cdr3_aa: CASSLGLIMNTEAFF

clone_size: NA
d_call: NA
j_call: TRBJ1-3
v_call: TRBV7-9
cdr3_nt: TGTGCCAGCAGCATTCCGGCAGGTCGGGGAAACACCATATATTTT
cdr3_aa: CASSIPAGRGNTIYF

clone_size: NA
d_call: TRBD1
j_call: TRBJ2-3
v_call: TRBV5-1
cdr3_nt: TGCGCCAGCAGCTTGGAAGGCAGGGGGAGCACAGATACGCAGTATTTT
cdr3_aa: CASSLEGRGSTDTQYF

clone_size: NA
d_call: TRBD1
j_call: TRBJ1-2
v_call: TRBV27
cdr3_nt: TGTGCCAGCAGTTTCCGTCGCCCAGGGGGTGGCTACACCTTC
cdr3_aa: CASSFRRPGGGYTF

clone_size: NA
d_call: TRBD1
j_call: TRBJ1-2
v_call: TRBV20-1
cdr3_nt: TGCAGTGCTGTTAGACAGGGGTACGAAGGTAACTATGGCTACACCTTC
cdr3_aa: CSAVRQGYEGNYGYTF

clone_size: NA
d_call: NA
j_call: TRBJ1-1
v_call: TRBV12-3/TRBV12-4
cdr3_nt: TGTGCCAGCAGTTTAGTACCCTCGGACACTGAAGCTTTCTTT
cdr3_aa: CASSLVPSDTEAFF

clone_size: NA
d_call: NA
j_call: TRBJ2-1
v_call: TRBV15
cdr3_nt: TGTGCCACCAGCAGGTTCGAGCGGGGACAAGGTGATGAGCAGTTCTTC
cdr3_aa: CATSRFERGQGDEQFF

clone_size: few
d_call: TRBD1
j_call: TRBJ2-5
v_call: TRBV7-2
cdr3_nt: TGTGCCAGCAGCTTCGACAGGGGGTTACAAGAGACCCAGTACTTC
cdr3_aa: CASSFDRGLQETQYF

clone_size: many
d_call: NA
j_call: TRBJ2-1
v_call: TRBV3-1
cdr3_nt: TGTGCCAGCAGCCAACCCCCTACCAATGAGCAGTTCTTC
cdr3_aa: CASSQPPTNEQFF

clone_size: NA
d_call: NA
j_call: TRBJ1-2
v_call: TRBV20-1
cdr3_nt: TGCAGTGCTACCAGGACAGCCCACTATGGCTACACCTTC
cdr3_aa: CSATRTAHYGYTF

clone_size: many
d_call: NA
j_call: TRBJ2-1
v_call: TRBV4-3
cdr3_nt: TGCGCCAGCAGCCAAGATCTTCCTCTCAGTGAGCAGTTCTTC
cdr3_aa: CASSQDLPLSEQFF

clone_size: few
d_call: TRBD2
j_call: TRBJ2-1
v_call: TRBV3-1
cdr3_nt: TGTGCCAGCAGTCGGGACCGACTAGCGGGAGTGGGAGAGCAGTTCTTC
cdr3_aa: CASSRDRLAGVGEQFF

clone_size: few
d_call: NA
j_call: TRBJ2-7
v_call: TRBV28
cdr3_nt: TGTGCCACCCAGGGAGTCAACGAGCAGTACTTC
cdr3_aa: CATQGVNEQYF

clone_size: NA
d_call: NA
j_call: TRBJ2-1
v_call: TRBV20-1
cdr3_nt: TGCAGTGCTAGCCCGGTGGGGCTTTCCTACAATGAGCAGTTCTTC
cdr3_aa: CSASPVGLSYNEQFF

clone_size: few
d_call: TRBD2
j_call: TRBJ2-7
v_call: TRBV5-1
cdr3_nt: TGCGCCAGCAGCTTCGGACTAGCGGGAGTGGAAGAGCAGTACTTC
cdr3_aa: CASSFGLAGVEEQYF

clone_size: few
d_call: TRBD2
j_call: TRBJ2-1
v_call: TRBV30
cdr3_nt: TGTGCCTGGAGTGTAAGACTAGCGGTTAAGAGGCATGAGCAGTTCTTC
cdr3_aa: CAWSVRLAVKRHEQFF

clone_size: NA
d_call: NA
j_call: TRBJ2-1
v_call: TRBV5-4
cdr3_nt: TGTGCCAGCAGCCCCGGGGTAATCCCCTACAATGAGCAGTTCTTC
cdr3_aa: CASSPGVIPYNEQFF

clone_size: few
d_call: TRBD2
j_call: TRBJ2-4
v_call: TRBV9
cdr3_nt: TGTGCCAGCAGCGTAGCCGGGGGGGTCCAGGGAAACATTCAGTACTTC
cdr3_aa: CASSVAGGVQGNIQYF

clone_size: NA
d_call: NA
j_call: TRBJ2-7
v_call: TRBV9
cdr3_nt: TGTGCCAGCAGCGTAGGTCGTACCTCCTACGAGCAGTACTTC
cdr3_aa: CASSVGRTSYEQYF